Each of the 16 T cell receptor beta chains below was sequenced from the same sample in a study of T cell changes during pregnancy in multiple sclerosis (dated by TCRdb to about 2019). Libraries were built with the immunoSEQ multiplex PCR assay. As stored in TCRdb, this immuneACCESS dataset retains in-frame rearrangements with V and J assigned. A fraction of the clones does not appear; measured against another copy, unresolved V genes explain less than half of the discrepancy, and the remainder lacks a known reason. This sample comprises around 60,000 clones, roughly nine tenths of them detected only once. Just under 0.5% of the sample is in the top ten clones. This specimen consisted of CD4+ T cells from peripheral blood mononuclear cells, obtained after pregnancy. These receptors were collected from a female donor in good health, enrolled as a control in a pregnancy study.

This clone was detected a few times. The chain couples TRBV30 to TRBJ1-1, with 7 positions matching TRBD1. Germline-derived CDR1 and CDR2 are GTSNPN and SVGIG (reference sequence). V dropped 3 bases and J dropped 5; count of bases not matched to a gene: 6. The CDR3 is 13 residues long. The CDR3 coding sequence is TGTGCCTGGAGCTCGACAGGGACGACTGAAGCTTTCTTT. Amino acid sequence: CAWSSTGTTEAFF.

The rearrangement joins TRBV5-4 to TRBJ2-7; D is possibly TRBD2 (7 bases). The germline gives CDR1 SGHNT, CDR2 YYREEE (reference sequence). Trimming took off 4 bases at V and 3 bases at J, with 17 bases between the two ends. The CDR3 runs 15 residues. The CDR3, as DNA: TGTGCCAGCAGCGGGGGGGGCCTGTCGCTCTACGAGCAGTACTTC. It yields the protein CASSGGGLSLYEQYF.

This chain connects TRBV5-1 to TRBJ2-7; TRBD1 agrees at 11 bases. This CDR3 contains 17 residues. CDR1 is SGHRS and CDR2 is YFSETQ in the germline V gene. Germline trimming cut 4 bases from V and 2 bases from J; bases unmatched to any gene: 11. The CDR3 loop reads CASSGSNPGQGAYEQYF. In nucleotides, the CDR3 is TGCGCCAGCAGCGGATCCAACCCGGGACAGGGGGCCTACGAGCAGTACTTC. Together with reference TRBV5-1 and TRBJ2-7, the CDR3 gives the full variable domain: KAGVTQTPRYLIKTRGQQVTLSCSPISGHRSVSWYQQTPGQGLQFLFEYFSETQRNKGNFPGRFSGRQFSNSRSEMNVSTLELGDSALYLCASSGSNPGQGAYEQYFGPGTRLTVT.

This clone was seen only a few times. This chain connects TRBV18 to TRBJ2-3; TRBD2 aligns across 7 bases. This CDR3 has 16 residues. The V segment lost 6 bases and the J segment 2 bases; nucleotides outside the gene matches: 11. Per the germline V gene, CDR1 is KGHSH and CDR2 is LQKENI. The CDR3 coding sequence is TGTGCCAGCTCGCCCCAACCGGGGGGACTCACAGATACGCAGTATTTT. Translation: CASSPQPGGLTDTQYF.

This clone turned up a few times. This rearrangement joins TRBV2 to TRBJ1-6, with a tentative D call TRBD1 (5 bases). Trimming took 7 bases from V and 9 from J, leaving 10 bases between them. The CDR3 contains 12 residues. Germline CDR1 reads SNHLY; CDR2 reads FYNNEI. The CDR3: CASTQDISPLHF. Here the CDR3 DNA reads TGTGCCAGCACCCAGGACATTTCACCCCTCCACTTT.

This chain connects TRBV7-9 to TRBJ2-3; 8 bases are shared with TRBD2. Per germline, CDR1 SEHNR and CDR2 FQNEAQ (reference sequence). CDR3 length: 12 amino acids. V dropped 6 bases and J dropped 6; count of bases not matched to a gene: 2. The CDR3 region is CASSPGGDTQYF. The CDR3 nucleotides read TGTGCCAGCAGTCCGGGGGGGGATACGCAGTATTTT.

The CDR3 DNA follows: TGTGCCAGTAGCCGGGACAGGGTTGGTGGGGCCAACGTCCTGACTTTC. Protein: CASSRDRVGGANVLTF. The rearrangement links TRBV19 to TRBJ2-6, with 9 bases aligning to TRBD1. The V segment lost 6 bases and the J segment 3 bases; nucleotides outside the gene matches: 6. The CDR3 is made up of 16 amino acids. In germline, CDR1 is LNHDA, CDR2 SQIVND (reference sequence). The full variable domain, in which reference TRBV19 and TRBJ2-6 provide the parts outside the CDR3, is DGGITQSPKYLFRKEGQNVTLSCEQNLNHDAMYWYRQDPGQGLRLIYYSQIVNDFQKGDIAEGYSVSREKKESFPLTVTSAQKNPTAFYLCASSRDRVGGANVLTFGAGSRLTVL.

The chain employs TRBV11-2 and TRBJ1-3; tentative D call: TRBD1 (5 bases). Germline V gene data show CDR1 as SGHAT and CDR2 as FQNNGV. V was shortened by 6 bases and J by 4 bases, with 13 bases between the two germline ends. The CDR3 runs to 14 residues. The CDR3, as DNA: TGTGCCAGCAGTTCGCGGGGGAGCGGAAACACCATATATTTT. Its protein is CASSSRGSGNTIYF.

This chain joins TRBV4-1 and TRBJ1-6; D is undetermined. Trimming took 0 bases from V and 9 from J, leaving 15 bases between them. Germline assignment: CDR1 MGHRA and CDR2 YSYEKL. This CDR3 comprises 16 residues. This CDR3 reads CASSQEDPGVSSPLHF. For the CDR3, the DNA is TGCGCCAGCAGCCAAGAGGATCCGGGTGTGAGTTCACCCCTCCACTTT.

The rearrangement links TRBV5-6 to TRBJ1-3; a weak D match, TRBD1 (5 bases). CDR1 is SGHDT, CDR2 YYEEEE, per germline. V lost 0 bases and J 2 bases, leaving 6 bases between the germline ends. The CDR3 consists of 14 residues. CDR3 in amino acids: CASSLVGPGNTIYF. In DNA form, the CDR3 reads TGTGCCAGCAGCTTGGTGGGGCCTGGAAACACCATATATTTT.

In nucleotides, the CDR3 is TGTGCCAGTAGTTTTTCCGCAGGGCGAACTGAAGCTTTCTTT. This codes for CASSFSAGRTEAFF. J is TRBJ1-1 and V is TRBV19, with a tentative D call TRBD1 (5 bases). The CDR3 is 14 residues long. Per the germline V gene, CDR1 is LNHDA and CDR2 is SQIVND (reference sequence). Trimming removed 5 bases at V and 5 bases at J, with 15 bases between.

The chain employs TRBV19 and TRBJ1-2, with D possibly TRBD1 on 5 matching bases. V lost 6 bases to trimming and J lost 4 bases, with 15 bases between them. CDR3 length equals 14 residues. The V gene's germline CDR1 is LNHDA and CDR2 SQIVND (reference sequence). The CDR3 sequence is CASRPGLPVYGYTF. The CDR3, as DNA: TGTGCCAGTAGGCCGGGACTCCCCGTCTATGGCTACACCTTC.

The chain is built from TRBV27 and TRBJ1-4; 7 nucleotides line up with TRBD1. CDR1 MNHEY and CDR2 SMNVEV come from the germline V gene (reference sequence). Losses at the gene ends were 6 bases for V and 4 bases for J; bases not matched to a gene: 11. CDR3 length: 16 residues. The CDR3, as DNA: TGTGCCAGCAGACTTTCTCGACAGGGCAATAATGAAAAACTGTTTTTT. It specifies CASRLSRQGNNEKLFF.

The CDR3 is CASSPGGSRLNYGYTF. The CDR3 DNA reads TGCGCCAGCAGCCCTGGAGGGTCCAGATTAAACTATGGCTACACCTTC. The gene calls are TRBV4-1 and TRBJ1-2, with D hard to call. V lost 4 bases and J lost 2, with 17 bases in between. Germline V gene sequence: CDR1 MGHRA, CDR2 YSYEKL. This CDR3 contains 16 residues.

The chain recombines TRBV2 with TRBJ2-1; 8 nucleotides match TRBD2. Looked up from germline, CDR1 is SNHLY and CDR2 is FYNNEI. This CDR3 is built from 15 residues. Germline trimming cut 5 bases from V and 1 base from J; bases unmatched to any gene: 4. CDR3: CASSRRGASYNEQFF. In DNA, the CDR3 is TGTGCCAGCAGTAGGCGGGGGGCGTCCTACAATGAGCAGTTCTTC.

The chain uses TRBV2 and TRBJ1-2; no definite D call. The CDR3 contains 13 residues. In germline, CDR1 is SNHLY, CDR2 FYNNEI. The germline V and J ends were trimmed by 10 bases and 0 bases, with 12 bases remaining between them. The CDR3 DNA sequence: TGTGCCACCTCGACGGACTCTAACTATGGCTACACCTTC. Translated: CATSTDSNYGYTF.